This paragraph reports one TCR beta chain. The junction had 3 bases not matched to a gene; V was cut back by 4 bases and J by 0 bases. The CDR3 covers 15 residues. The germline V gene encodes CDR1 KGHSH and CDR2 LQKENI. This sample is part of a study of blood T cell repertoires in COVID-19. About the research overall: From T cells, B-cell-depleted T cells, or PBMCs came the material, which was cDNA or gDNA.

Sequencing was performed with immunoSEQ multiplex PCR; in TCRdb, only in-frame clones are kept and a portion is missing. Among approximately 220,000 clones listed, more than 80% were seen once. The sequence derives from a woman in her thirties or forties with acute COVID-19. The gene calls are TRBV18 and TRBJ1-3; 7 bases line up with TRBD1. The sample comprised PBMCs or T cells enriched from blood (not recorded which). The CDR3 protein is CASSRGTDSGNTIYF. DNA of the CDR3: TGTGCCAGCTCACGAGGGACAGACTCTGGAAACACCATATATTTT.